These 6 T cell receptor beta chains came from one sample sequenced in a study of blood T cell repertoires in COVID-19. The method was immunoSEQ multiplex PCR; TCRdb's version includes in-frame clones alone and lacks a portion of them. The top ten hold around 1.2% of the sample, which has 150,000 to 200,000 clones, about 85% seen once. Sequencing was done on a sample of peripheral blood. All receptors come from a man aged 55-75 years who had recovered from COVID-19.

The chain couples TRBV2 to TRBJ1-5; 9 nucleotides match TRBD1. Germline lookup yields CDR1 SNHLY and CDR2 FYNNEI. V lost 5 bases to trimming and J lost 5 bases; unmatched junction nucleotides: 4. CDR3 size: 14 residues. The CDR3 region is CASSWDREDQPQHF. In DNA form, the CDR3 reads TGTGCCAGCAGTTGGGACAGGGAAGATCAGCCCCAGCATTTT.

The V call is TRBV6-2 or TRBV6-3, the J call TRBJ1-1; D is uncertain. Germline V lookup: CDR1 MNHEY, CDR2 SVGEGT. This CDR3 is built from 15 residues. Trimming cost V 4 bases and J 0 bases, with 12 bases left between them. CDR3 nucleotides: TGTGCCAGCAGTTCCCAGGCTCCCATGAACACTGAAGCTTTCTTT. This codes for CASSSQAPMNTEAFF.

The chain recombines TRBV14 with TRBJ1-1; possibly TRBD1 for D (6 bases). The germline V gene encodes CDR1 SGHDN and CDR2 FVKESK. CDR3 size: 13 residues. Trimming removed 3 bases from V and 2 bases from J, with 7 bases in between. CDR3 protein: CASSQGANTEAFF. The CDR3 nucleotides read TGTGCCAGCAGCCAGGGGGCAAACACTGAAGCTTTCTTT. The variable domain in full, completed from reference TRBV14 and TRBJ1-1, reads EAGVTQFPSHSVIEKGQTVTLRCDPISGHDNLYWYRRVMGKEIKFLLHFVKESKQDESGMPNNRFLAERTGGTYSTLKVQPAELEDSGVYFCASSQGANTEAFFGQGTRLTVV.

This clone was seen once. The chain uses TRBV5-4 and TRBJ2-5, with TRBD1 matching 9 bases. The CDR3 consists of 14 residues. Germline V gene lookup returns CDR1 SGHNT and CDR2 YYREEE (reference sequence). With V trimmed by 3 bases and J by 4 bases, 4 bases remained unmatched. The CDR3 spells CASSSGTGSETQYF. DNA for the CDR3: TGTGCCAGCAGCTCAGGGACAGGGTCAGAGACCCAGTACTTC.

This clone was recorded only once. This chain uses TRBV6-5 with TRBJ1-1; the D gene is possibly TRBD1 (6 bases). The CDR3 totals 11 residues. V lost 5 bases, J lost 9 bases, and 10 bases lay in between. Germline CDR1 MNHEY, CDR2 SVGAGI. The CDR3 DNA is TGTGCCAGCAGTCCCGACAGGAAAGCTTTCTTT. As protein: CASSPDRKAFF.

The chain links TRBV2 to TRBJ1-5; 7 positions match TRBD1. Trimming removed 5 bases from V and 2 bases from J; junction bases left unmatched: 9. Germline CDR1 reads SNHLY; CDR2 reads FYNNEI. The CDR3 covers 16 residues. The CDR3 sequence is CASSLTGVLGNQPQHF. The CDR3 DNA follows: TGTGCCAGCAGTTTAACAGGGGTCTTGGGCAATCAGCCCCAGCATTTT.